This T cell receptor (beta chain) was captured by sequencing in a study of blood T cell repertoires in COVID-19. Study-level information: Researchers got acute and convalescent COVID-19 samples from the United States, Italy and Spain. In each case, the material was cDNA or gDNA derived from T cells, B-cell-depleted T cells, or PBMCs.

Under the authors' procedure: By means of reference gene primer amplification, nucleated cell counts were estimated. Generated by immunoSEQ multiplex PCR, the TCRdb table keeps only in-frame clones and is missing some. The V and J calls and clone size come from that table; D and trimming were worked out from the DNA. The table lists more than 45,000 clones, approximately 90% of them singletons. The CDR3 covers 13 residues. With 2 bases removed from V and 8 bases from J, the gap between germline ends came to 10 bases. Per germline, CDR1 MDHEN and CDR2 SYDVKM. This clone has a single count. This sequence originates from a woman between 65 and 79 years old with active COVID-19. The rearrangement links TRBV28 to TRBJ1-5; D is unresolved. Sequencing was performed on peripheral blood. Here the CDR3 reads CASSLNRDKPQHF. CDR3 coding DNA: TGTGCCAGCAGTTTAAATCGAGACAAGCCCCAGCATTTT.